Given below is one T cell receptor beta chain in context. The record originates from a study of blood T cells in healthy people across ages. Alongside a J-beta primer mix, a sample-barcoded 5' primer served in a second PCR lasting roughly 6 to 11 cycles. TCRdb reanalysed the 5' RACE reads using MiXCR and keeps one entry per CDR3 protein. The table includes some 760,000 distinct CDR3 sequences, around 25% detected once. Unmatched junction bases numbered 11, after V lost 6 bases and J lost 4 bases. Germline CDR1 MDHEN, CDR2 SYDVKM. The CDR3 is made up of 15 amino acids. Another study also made use of these data, one on T cells of mothers and their children.

The sequenced sample consisted of blood. J is TRBJ2-7 and V is TRBV28, with 8 bases identical to TRBD1. The TCR was taken from a boy aged 5-17 years in good health. The CDR3 spells CASRSSGQAVYEQYF. The DNA of the CDR3 is TGTGCCAGCAGGTCTTCGGGACAGGCAGTTTACGAGCAGTACTTC.